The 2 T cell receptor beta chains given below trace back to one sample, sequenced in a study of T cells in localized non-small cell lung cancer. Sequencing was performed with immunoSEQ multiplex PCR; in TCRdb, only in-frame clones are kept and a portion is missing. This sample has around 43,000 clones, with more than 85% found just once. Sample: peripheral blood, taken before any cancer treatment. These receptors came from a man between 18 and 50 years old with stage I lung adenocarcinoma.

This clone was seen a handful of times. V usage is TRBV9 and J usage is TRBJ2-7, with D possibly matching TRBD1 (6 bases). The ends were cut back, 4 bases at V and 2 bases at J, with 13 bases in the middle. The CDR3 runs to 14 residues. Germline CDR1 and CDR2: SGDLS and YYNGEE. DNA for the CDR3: TGTGCCAGCAGCCCGGAGGCAGGGGCCTACGAGCAGTACTTC. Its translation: CASSPEAGAYEQYF.

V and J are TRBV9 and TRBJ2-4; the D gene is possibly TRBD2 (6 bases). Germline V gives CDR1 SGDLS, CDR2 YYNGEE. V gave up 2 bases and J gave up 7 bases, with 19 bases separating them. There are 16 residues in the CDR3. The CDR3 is CASSVYRDSSWNIQYF. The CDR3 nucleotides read TGTGCCAGCAGCGTTTACCGGGACTCCTCTTGGAACATTCAGTACTTC.